The present T cell receptor (beta chain) was sequenced within a study of T cells after yellow fever vaccination. Study-wide points: Among all clonotypes, a small share was observed in both CD4 and CD8 compartments.

TCRdb passed the 5' RACE reads through MiXCR, listing each CDR3 protein once. The sample holds 500,000 to 550,000 distinct CDR3 sequences, roughly a fifth seen once. Germline V gene sequence: CDR1 LGHDT, CDR2 YNNKEL (reference sequence). This CDR3 contains 13 residues. On this clonotype: Its antigen remains unknown. Mismatch with germline at one junction end may stem from a read error.

This material consisted of PBMCs, taken approximately 22 days after the first yellow fever vaccination. This TCR was sampled from a man younger than 35 who received the YFV17D yellow fever vaccine. J is TRBJ1-1 and V is TRBV3-1; 7 positions agree with TRBD1. As DNA, the CDR3 is TGTGCCGGCAGCCAGCACAGGGGCACTGAAGCTTTCTTT. It encodes CAGSQHRGTEAFF.